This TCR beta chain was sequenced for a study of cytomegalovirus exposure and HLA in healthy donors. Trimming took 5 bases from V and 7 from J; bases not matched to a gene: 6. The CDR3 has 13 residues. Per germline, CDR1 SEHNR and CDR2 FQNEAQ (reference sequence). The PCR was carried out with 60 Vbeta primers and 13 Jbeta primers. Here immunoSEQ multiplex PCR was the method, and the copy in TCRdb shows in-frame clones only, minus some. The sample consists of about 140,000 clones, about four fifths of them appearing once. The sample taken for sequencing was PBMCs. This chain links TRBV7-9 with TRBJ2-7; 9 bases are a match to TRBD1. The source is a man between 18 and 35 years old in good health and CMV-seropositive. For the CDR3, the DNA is TGTGCCAGCAGCCTACAGGGGGCACATGAGCAGTACTTC. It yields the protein CASSLQGAHEQYF. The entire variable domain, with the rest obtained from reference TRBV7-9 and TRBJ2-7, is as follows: DTGVSQNPRHKITKRGQNVTFRCDPISEHNRLYWYRQTLGQGPEFLTYFQNEAQLEKSRLLSDRFSAERPKGSFSTLEIQRTEQGDSAMYLCASSLQGAHEQYFGPGTRLTVT.